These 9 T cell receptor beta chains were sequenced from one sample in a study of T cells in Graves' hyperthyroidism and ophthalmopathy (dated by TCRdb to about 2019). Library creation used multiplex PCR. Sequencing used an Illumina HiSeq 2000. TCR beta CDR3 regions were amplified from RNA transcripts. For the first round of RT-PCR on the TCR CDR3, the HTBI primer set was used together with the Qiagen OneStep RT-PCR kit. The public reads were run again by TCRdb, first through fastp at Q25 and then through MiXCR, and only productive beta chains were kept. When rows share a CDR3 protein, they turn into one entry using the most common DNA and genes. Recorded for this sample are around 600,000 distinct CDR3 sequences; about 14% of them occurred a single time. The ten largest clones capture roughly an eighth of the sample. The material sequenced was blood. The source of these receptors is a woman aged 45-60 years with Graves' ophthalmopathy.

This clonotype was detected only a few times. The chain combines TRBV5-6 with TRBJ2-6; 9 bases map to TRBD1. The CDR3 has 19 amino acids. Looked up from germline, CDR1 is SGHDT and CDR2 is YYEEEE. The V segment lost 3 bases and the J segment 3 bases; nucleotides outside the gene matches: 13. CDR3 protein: CASSWELGTGLDGANVLTF. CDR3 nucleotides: TGTGCCAGCAGCTGGGAATTGGGGACAGGGTTGGATGGGGCCAACGTCCTGACTTTC.

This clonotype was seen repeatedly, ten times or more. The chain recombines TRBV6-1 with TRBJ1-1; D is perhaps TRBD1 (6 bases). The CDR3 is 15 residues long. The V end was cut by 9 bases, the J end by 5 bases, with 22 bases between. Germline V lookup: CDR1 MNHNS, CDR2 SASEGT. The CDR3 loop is CASKSGVEWDTEAFF. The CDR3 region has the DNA TGTGCCAGTAAATCAGGGGTAGAATGGGATACTGAAGCTTTCTTT.

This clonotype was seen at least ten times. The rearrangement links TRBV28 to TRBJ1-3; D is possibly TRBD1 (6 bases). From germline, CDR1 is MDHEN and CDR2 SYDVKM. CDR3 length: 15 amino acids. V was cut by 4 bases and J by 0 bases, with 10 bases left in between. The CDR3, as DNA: TGTGCCAGCAGTTCTTGGGACAACTCTGGAAACACCATATATTTT. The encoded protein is CASSSWDNSGNTIYF.

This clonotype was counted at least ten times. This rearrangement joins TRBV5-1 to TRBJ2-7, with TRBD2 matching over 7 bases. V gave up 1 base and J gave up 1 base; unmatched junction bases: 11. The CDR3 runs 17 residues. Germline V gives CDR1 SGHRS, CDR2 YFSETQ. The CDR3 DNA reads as TGCGCCAGCAGCTTGTATCTCCCGGGAGGAGGGTCCTACGAGCAGTACTTC. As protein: CASSLYLPGGGSYEQYF.

The CDR3 nucleotides read TGTGCCAGCACCGGTCCCGCCGGGACAGGGAATGTGGAGACCCAGTACTTC. Amino acid sequence: CASTGPAGTGNVETQYF. The gene calls are TRBV12-3 or TRBV12-4 and TRBJ2-5, with 9 bases fitting TRBD1. With 7 bases clipped from V and 5 bases from J, the junction kept 17 bases outside the gene matches. This CDR3 is built from 17 residues.

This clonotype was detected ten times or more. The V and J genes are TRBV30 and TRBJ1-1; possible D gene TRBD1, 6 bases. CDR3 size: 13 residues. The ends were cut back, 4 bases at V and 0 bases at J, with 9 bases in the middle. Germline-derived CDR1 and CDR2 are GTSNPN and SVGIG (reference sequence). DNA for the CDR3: TGTGCCTGGACGACAGGAATGAACACTGAAGCTTTCTTT. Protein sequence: CAWTTGMNTEAFF.

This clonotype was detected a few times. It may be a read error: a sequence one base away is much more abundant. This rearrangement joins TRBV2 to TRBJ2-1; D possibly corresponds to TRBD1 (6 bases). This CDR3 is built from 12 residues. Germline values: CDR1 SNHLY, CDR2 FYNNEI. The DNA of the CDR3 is TGTGCCAGGAAAGGGACACTCAATGAGCGGTTCTTC. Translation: CARKGTLNERFF.

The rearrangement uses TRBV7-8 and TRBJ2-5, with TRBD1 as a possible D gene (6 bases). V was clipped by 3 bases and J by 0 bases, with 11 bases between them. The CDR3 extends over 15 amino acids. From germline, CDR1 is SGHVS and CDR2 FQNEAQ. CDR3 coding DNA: TGTGCCAGCAGCTTGGACAGACCTTACCAAGAGACCCAGTACTTC. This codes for CASSLDRPYQETQYF.

In nucleotides, the CDR3 is TGTGCCAGCAGCTTAGGCAGCGGGATTAGGGGCAGTCAGTACTTC. As protein: CASSLGSGIRGSQYF. V is TRBV7-2 and J is TRBJ2-4; 7 bases align to TRBD2. Per germline, CDR1 SGHTA and CDR2 FQGNSA. The CDR3 extends over 15 amino acids. The ends lost 1 base at V and 12 bases at J; junction bases unmatched: 12.